Presented here are 28 T cell receptor beta chains from one specimen sequenced in a study of beta chain features in type 1 diabetes. Expressed TCRB transcripts got sequenced, as all isolated RNA was reverse transcribed. Sequencing used immunoSEQ multiplex PCR; TCRdb keeps in-frame clones, though not all of them. In the table there are 850,000 to 900,000 clones, 15% to 20% of which are singletons. The material sequenced was naive CD4+ T cells from blood. The source of these receptors is a woman between 18 and 29 years old in good health.

CDR3 sequence reads: CAISESTGQLNYGYTF. The CDR3 coding sequence is TGTGCCATCAGTGAGTCAACCGGGCAGCTGAACTATGGCTACACCTTC. This chain joins TRBV10-3 and TRBJ1-2; D gene ambiguous. This CDR3 spans 16 amino acids. Between the trimmed V and J ends, which lost 0 bases and 2 bases, there was a span of 13 bases. Germline V lookup: CDR1 ENHRY, CDR2 SYGVKD.

In nucleotides, the CDR3 is TGTGCCAGCAGCCAAGCCTGGACCCGCGACTACGAGCAGTACTTC. Its translation: CASSQAWTRDYEQYF. The chain joins TRBV4-2 to TRBJ2-7; the D is unclear. This CDR3 region has 15 residues. The ends were cut back, 1 base at V and 3 bases at J, with 13 bases in the middle. Germline CDR1 is LGHNA and CDR2 is YNFKEQ.

A few counts support this clone. The V and J genes are TRBV5-1 and TRBJ1-1; 11 positions agree with TRBD1. The CDR3 consists of 15 residues. J lost 3 bases, V lost 4 bases, and 5 bases had no gene match. Looked up from germline, CDR1 is SGHRS and CDR2 is YFSETQ. CDR3 sequence: CASSAGTGGYTEAFF. For the CDR3, the DNA is TGCGCCAGCAGCGCCGGGACAGGGGGGTACACTGAAGCTTTCTTT.

The chain employs TRBV10-3 and TRBJ2-2; D is perhaps TRBD1 (5 bases). This CDR3 is 14 amino acids long. Germline CDR1 ENHRY, CDR2 SYGVKD. V shed 2 bases and J shed 1 base, with 5 bases lying between them. The DNA for the CDR3 is TGTGCCATCAGTGAGCAGGGGAACACCGGGGAGCTGTTTTTT. Translation gives CAISEQGNTGELFF.

This clone was counted between two and nine times. V is TRBV28 and J is TRBJ1-2, with TRBD1 matching over 8 bases. V was clipped by 6 bases and J by 4 bases; unmatched bases: 4. This CDR3 spans 13 amino acids. CDR1 and CDR2 from the germline V gene are MDHEN and SYDVKM. The CDR3 is CASRSTGAYGYTF. CDR3 nucleotide sequence: TGTGCCAGCAGGTCGACAGGGGCCTATGGCTACACCTTC.

The chain employs TRBV19 and TRBJ1-1; 10 bases are a match to TRBD1. V trimming: 4 bases; J trimming: 4 bases; junction bases outside the gene matches: 6. CDR3 length equals 15 residues. Germline lookup yields CDR1 LNHDA and CDR2 SQIVND (reference sequence). This CDR3 reads CASSRQGALITEAFF. CDR3 nucleotide sequence: TGTGCCAGTAGTAGACAGGGGGCATTGATCACTGAAGCTTTCTTT.

The genes are TRBV9 and TRBJ2-5; TRBD2 agrees at 9 bases. Trimming took 4 bases from V and 4 from J; bases not matched to a gene: 2. This CDR3 is built from 13 residues. Germline V gene lookup returns CDR1 SGDLS and CDR2 YYNGEE. CDR3: CASSISGRETQYF. For the CDR3, the DNA is TGTGCCAGCAGCATTAGCGGGAGAGAGACCCAGTACTTC. Filled out from reference TRBV9 and TRBJ2-5, the complete variable domain reads DSGVTQTPKHLITATGQRVTLRCSPRSGDLSVYWYQQSLDQGLQFLIQYYNGEERAKGNILERFSAQQFPDLHSELNLSSLELGDSALYFCASSISGRETQYFGPGTRLLVL.

This clone was counted a few times. This chain uses TRBV7-3 with TRBJ2-1; D call uncertain. CDR1 and CDR2 from the germline V gene are SGHTA and FQGTGA. This CDR3 comprises 16 residues. V was pared by 4 bases and J by 7 bases, with 20 bases between. The DNA for the CDR3 is TGTGCCAGCAGCTCCAATGTGGGTGGGTCAGGTAATGAGCAGTTCTTC. Its translation: CASSSNVGGSGNEQFF.

The chain has TRBV6-6 and TRBJ1-5, with 10 bases identical to TRBD1. This CDR3 is 15 amino acids long. Trimming cost V 2 bases and J 5 bases; bases outside gene matches: 3. The germline gives CDR1 MNHNY, CDR2 SVGAGI (reference sequence). The CDR3 DNA sequence: TGTGCCAGCAGTTACCGTGGGACAGGGGATCAGCCCCAGCATTTT. This gives the protein CASSYRGTGDQPQHF.

This clone has only one observation. The chain carries TRBV25-1 and TRBJ1-3; D is uncertain. V shed 1 base and J shed 3 bases, with 4 bases lying between them. Germline V gene data show CDR1 as MGHDK and CDR2 as SYGVNS. The CDR3 totals 13 residues. CDR3 nucleotides: TGTGCCAGCAGTGAATGGTATGGAAACACCATATATTTT. Translating gives CASSEWYGNTIYF.

This clone was counted a single time. The V gene is TRBV14, the J gene TRBJ1-4; D remains unclear. The V gene lost 1 base and the J gene lost 14 bases, with 11 bases spanning the gap. CDR1 is SGHDN and CDR2 is FVKESK in the germline V gene. The CDR3 is 12 residues long. The CDR3 coding sequence is TGTGCCAGCAGCCAAGGGGCCACCCGGCTGTTTTTT. It specifies CASSQGATRLFF. Supplemented by reference TRBV14 and TRBJ1-4, the full variable domain reads EAGVTQFPSHSVIEKGQTVTLRCDPISGHDNLYWYRRVMGKEIKFLLHFVKESKQDESGMPNNRFLAERTGGTYSTLKVQPAELEDSGVYFCASSQGATRLFFGSGTQLSVL.

The chain has TRBV28 and TRBJ2-3; D not resolved. Germline lookup yields CDR1 MDHEN and CDR2 SYDVKM. The CDR3 is made up of 13 amino acids. V lost 7 bases and J 0 bases, leaving 8 bases between the germline ends. CDR3 protein: CASNPGSTDTQYF. Written as DNA, the CDR3 is TGTGCCAGCAATCCCGGGAGCACAGATACGCAGTATTTT.

The chain recombines TRBV7-2 with TRBJ2-5; tentatively, D is TRBD1 (5 bases). The CDR3 is 14 amino acids. V lost 1 base, J lost 2 bases, and 8 bases lay in between. Germline-derived CDR1 and CDR2 are SGHTA and FQGNSA. As DNA, the CDR3 is TGTGCCAGCAGCTTAGTGACAGCACAAGAGACCCAGTACTTC. Translating it yields CASSLVTAQETQYF. Full variable domain (remainder filled in from reference TRBV7-2 and TRBJ2-5): GAGVSQSPSNKVTEKGKDVELRCDPISGHTALYWYRQSLGQGLEFLIYFQGNSAPDKSGLPSDRFSAERTGGSVSTLTIQRTQQEDSAVYLCASSLVTAQETQYFGPGTRLLVL.

The chain couples TRBV7-3 to TRBJ2-6; perhaps TRBD1 as D (5 bases). This CDR3 comprises 16 residues. The germline CDR1 and CDR2 sequences are SGHTA and FQGTGA. The germline V and J ends were trimmed by 2 bases and 0 bases, with 8 bases remaining between them. CDR3: CASSLGRGSGANVLTF. The CDR3, as DNA: TGTGCCAGCAGCTTAGGAAGGGGCTCTGGGGCCAACGTCCTGACTTTC.

The table lists this clone with a few counts. V is TRBV7-8 and J is TRBJ2-7; 10 bases are shared with TRBD2. This CDR3 is built from 14 residues. The V gene's germline CDR1 is SGHVS and CDR2 FQNEAQ. The ends lost 7 bases at V and 2 bases at J; junction bases unmatched: 5. CDR3 protein: CASKQREGPYEQYF. In DNA, the CDR3 is TGTGCCAGCAAACAGCGGGAGGGCCCCTACGAGCAGTACTTC.

This rearrangement joins TRBV15 to TRBJ1-1; TRBD1 might be the D (5 bases). Between the trimmed V and J ends, which lost 2 bases and 4 bases, there was a span of 11 bases. Germline CDR1 is LNHNV and CDR2 is YYDKDF (reference sequence). This CDR3 is 14 amino acids long. This CDR3 is CATSRRQGGTEAFF. CDR3 in DNA: TGTGCCACCAGCAGACGTCAGGGTGGCACTGAAGCTTTCTTT.

This clone came up a few times. V gene TRBV18 combines with J gene TRBJ2-7, with TRBD1 as a possible D gene (6 bases). The CDR3 is made up of 15 amino acids. Germline CDR1 and CDR2: KGHSH and LQKENI. The ends were cut back, 1 base at V and 6 bases at J, with 16 bases in the middle. CDR3 sequence (DNA): TGTGCCAGCTCACCACGGGAGACCGGGACATCCGAGCAGTACTTC. This translates into CASSPRETGTSEQYF.

This chain links TRBV4-3 with TRBJ2-7; D possibly corresponds to TRBD2 (6 bases). The CDR3 length is 15 residues. The V gene's germline CDR1 is LGHNA and CDR2 YSLEER. V was cut by 1 base and J by 2 bases, with 12 bases left in between. The CDR3 DNA reads as TGCGCCAGCAGCCAAGCCCCGGGAGTCGCCTACGAGCAGTACTTC. Translated, it gives CASSQAPGVAYEQYF.

The rearrangement uses TRBV7-2 and TRBJ2-7; D is undetermined. With 5 bases removed from V and 6 bases from J, the gap between germline ends came to 11 bases. CDR3 length equals 12 residues. Germline CDR1 is SGHTA and CDR2 is FQGNSA. CDR3 bases: TGTGCCAGCAGCGTGGCACTGAGCGAGCAGTACTTC. Residues: CASSVALSEQYF.

The genes are TRBV10-1 and TRBJ1-2; 8 bases agree with TRBD1. CDR3 length: 10 residues. The germline V gene encodes CDR1 WNHNN and CDR2 SYGVQD (reference sequence). The ends lost 11 bases at V and 7 bases at J; junction bases unmatched: 3. CDR3 nucleotide sequence: TGCGCCGGAGGACAGGGTGGCTACACCTTC. Amino acid sequence: CAGGQGGYTF.

The rearrangement joins TRBV7-6 to TRBJ2-1; D unclear. This CDR3 is built from 13 residues. Per germline, CDR1 SGHVS and CDR2 FNYEAQ. The V end lost 5 bases, the J end lost 5 bases, and 10 bases lay between the germline ends. Written as DNA, the CDR3 is TGTGCCAGCAGCCCCGTGTCGAACAATGAGCAGTTCTTC. It codes for CASSPVSNNEQFF.

V usage is TRBV27 and J usage is TRBJ1-1, with 7 nucleotides matching TRBD1. The V segment lost 7 bases and the J segment 5 bases; nucleotides outside the gene matches: 7. Germline V lookup: CDR1 MNHEY, CDR2 SMNVEV (reference sequence). CDR3 length equals 13 residues. The CDR3 DNA is TGTGCCAGCAACCGGGACAGTGGGACTGAAGCTTTCTTT. Its protein product is CASNRDSGTEAFF.

V gene TRBV7-2 combines with J gene TRBJ1-4, with TRBD1 as a possible D gene (6 bases). Trimming pared 5 bases from V and 5 bases from J, leaving 12 bases between. CDR3 length: 14 residues. Germline loops: CDR1 SGHTA, CDR2 FQGNSA. The CDR3 protein is CASSLWTENEKLFF. Written as DNA, the CDR3 is TGTGCCAGCAGCCTTTGGACAGAAAATGAAAAACTGTTTTTT.

The chain uses TRBV6-1 and TRBJ2-3; the D is unclear. The V gene's germline CDR1 is MNHNS and CDR2 SASEGT. V lost 6 bases, J lost 5 bases, and 18 bases lay in between. The CDR3 has 15 residues. CDR3 nucleotide sequence: TGTGCCAGCAGCGGCCGGGCAAACCCTTTAGATACGCAGTATTTT. Protein: CASSGRANPLDTQYF.

The chain couples TRBV29-1 to TRBJ1-1; D is ambiguous. Trimming removed 4 bases from V and 0 bases from J, with 12 bases in between. CDR3 length: 14 amino acids. Per the germline V gene, CDR1 is SQVTM and CDR2 is ANQGSEA. The CDR3 is CSVAVQLMNTEAFF. The CDR3 DNA reads TGCAGCGTTGCTGTACAGCTCATGAACACTGAAGCTTTCTTT.

The chain links TRBV28 to TRBJ1-3; weak D call: TRBD1 (5 bases). The V end lost 8 bases, the J end lost 0 bases, and 11 bases lay between the germline ends. Germline V gene lookup returns CDR1 MDHEN and CDR2 SYDVKM. The CDR3 extends over 14 amino acids. The chain's CDR3 is CASFAQVSGNTIYF. The CDR3 nucleotides read TGTGCCAGCTTCGCACAGGTCTCTGGAAACACCATATATTTT.

This clone was observed a handful of times. The CDR3, as DNA: TGTGCCAGCAGTTTATACAGGGGGGATCAGCCCCAGCATTTT. Amino acids: CASSLYRGDQPQHF. The chain has TRBV28 and TRBJ1-5, with 8 bases matching TRBD1. Germline loops: CDR1 MDHEN, CDR2 SYDVKM. The CDR3 loop spans 14 amino acids. Trimming at V came to 1 base and at J to 5 bases, leaving 1 base not matched to a gene.

This clone was observed a single time. The V and J genes are TRBV11-2 and TRBJ2-2; D might be TRBD2 (5 bases). V was clipped by 6 bases and J by 4 bases, with 15 bases between them. Germline V lookup: CDR1 SGHAT, CDR2 FQNNGV. This CDR3 is built from 15 residues. The CDR3 here is CASSTSAFPTGELFF. DNA for the CDR3: TGTGCCAGCAGTACTAGTGCCTTTCCCACCGGGGAGCTGTTTTTT.